This T cell receptor (beta chain) was captured in a study of cytomegalovirus exposure and HLA in healthy donors. Study observations and caveats: Accurate HLA-A and HLA-B prediction from TCR beta sequences was reported for most subjects. CMV serostatus was the only recorded immune exposure for donors. TCR beta V- and J-gene trimming, according to a later analysis, was linked to a missense DCLRE1C variant.

Primers for the PCR totalled 60 Vbeta and 13 Jbeta. Original data processing: Roughly 80 million unique TCR beta chains, some 10 million of them shared, were counted by a later analysis. Assay used: immunoSEQ multiplex PCR; TCRdb lists only in-frame clones, some missing. D and trimming come from the DNA, and the V and J calls and clone size come from that table. The sample lists under 200,000 clones, less than 90% occurring once. V lost 0 bases to trimming and J lost 4 bases, with 16 bases between them. CDR3 length equals 16 residues. CDR1 is SGHRS and CDR2 is YFSETQ in the germline V gene. On this clone: As yet, its antigen is unknown.

This chain uses TRBV5-1 with TRBJ1-2; TRBD1 is a possible D gene (5 bases). This sequence originates from a woman between 45 and 65 years old in good health and CMV-seropositive. The sample was PBMCs. The DNA for the CDR3 is TGCGCCAGCAGCTTGGCAGTATCGTCGGGGGGCTATGGCTACACCTTC. Protein: CASSLAVSSGGYGYTF.